This TCR beta chain was sequenced for a study of T cell clonotyping in hematopoietic cell transplantation. Overall study findings and caveats: Few recipient clonotypes overlapped donors; over 95% were de novo at given depth. Recipient TCR diversity dropped after transplant; expanded clonotypes rose from day 30 to 180. Cells were unsorted, so CD4 and CD8 contributions were not separated.

For this clone: Its antigen remains unknown.

This table comes from immunoSEQ multiplex PCR, and its TCRdb copy is limited to in-frame clones, with some not included. The sample lists thousands of clones, 95% seen once, with 0.92% in the top ten. Recipient blood drawn about 28 days pretransplant and days 30, 100, 180 after. Trimming left V 3 bases short and J 4 bases short, with 10 bases between. This CDR3 contains 12 residues. Germline V CDR1 and CDR2: GTSNPN, SVGIG (reference sequence). This sample comprised PBMCs, obtained 30 days after allogeneic stem cell transplant. The sequence derives from a male patient between 50 and 60 years old who had an allogeneic stem cell transplant from a related donor, so the T cells may come from the graft donor. Some clones in this sample may be carry-over from other donors' samples. The gene calls are TRBV30 and TRBJ2-7, with TRBD1 as a possible D gene (5 bases). Here the CDR3 reads CAWSPNRYEQYF. In DNA form, the CDR3 reads TGTGCCTGGAGCCCTAACAGGTACGAGCAGTACTTC.